This TCR beta chain originates from a study of OX40 agonist ivuxolimab in advanced cancers. The germline CDR1 and CDR2 sequences are SNHLY and FYNNEI. Trimming took off 6 bases at V and 5 bases at J, with 8 bases between the two ends. The CDR3 runs 12 residues. Generated by immunoSEQ multiplex PCR, the TCRdb table keeps only in-frame clones and is missing some. In the table there are 25,000 to 35,000 clones, roughly 82% of which are singletons. The chain couples TRBV2 to TRBJ2-1; D is possibly TRBD1 (6 bases). The receptor comes from an adult with an advanced solid tumor such as melanoma, head and neck, liver or kidney cancer. This specimen consisted of CD4+ or CD8+ T cells sorted from blood, obtained in a trial of the OX40 agonist ivuxolimab. The CDR3 coding sequence is TGTGCCAGCAGGGCAGGGGACAATGAGCAGTTCTTC. It is translated as CASRAGDNEQFF.